The 30 T cell receptor beta chains given below trace back to one sample, sequenced in a study of beta chain features in type 1 diabetes. Whole-study findings and limits: Shortening that was moderate but significant affected the TCRB CDR3s of Type 1 diabetes patients in all four CD4+ subsets.

Their antigens are not known. What was sequenced were expressed TCRB transcripts, since all of the isolated RNA had been reverse transcribed. Only in-frame clones appear in the TCRdb table, and some are missing; sequencing was by immunoSEQ multiplex PCR. The profile shows roughly 150,000 clones, 9% of them singletons. The specimen sequenced was central memory CD4+ T cells from blood. The receptor set was obtained from a woman aged 25 to 39 with type 1 diabetes.

Only a few counts were recorded for this clone. The CDR3 coding sequence is TGCAGCTTAGGGCGGGGCACTGAAGCTTTCTTT. It is translated as CSLGRGTEAFF. The V gene is TRBV29-1, the J gene TRBJ1-1; D is unresolved. The CDR3 has 11 residues. The ends were cut back, 8 bases at V and 4 bases at J, with 11 bases in the middle. Looked up from germline, CDR1 is SQVTM and CDR2 is ANQGSEA. Full variable domain (remainder filled in from reference TRBV29-1 and TRBJ1-1): SAVISQKPSRDICQRGTSLTIQCQVDSQVTMMFWYRQQPGQSLTLIATANQGSEATYESGFVIDKFPISRPNLTFSTLTVSNMSPEDSSIYLCSLGRGTEAFFGQGTRLTVV.

This clone was detected a few times. The chain uses TRBV7-9 and TRBJ2-7, with TRBD2 matching over 8 bases. The germline CDR1 and CDR2 sequences are SEHNR and FQNEAQ (reference sequence). The CDR3 length is 14 residues. V trimming: 3 bases; J trimming: 5 bases; junction bases outside the gene matches: 6. The CDR3 bases are TGTGCCAGCAGCTTCCCCGGGACTAGAAACGAGCAGTACTTC. It is translated as CASSFPGTRNEQYF.

The chain is built from TRBV11-3 and TRBJ2-1; perhaps TRBD2 as D (6 bases). Germline CDR1 reads SGHNT; CDR2 reads YENEEA. The CDR3 loop spans 16 amino acids. Trimming took 1 base from V and 6 from J, leaving 16 bases between them. The CDR3 reads CASSLGPPGLGNEQFF. DNA for the CDR3: TGTGCCAGCAGCTTAGGTCCGCCGGGACTTGGCAATGAGCAGTTCTTC.

This clone was recorded a few times. V and J are TRBV27 and TRBJ1-2, with D unresolved. CDR3 length: 14 amino acids. V dropped 3 bases and J dropped 8 bases, with 16 bases sitting between them. CDR1 and CDR2 (germline): MNHEY, SMNVEV (reference sequence). The CDR3 nucleotides are TGTGCCAGCAGTTTGGTTCTAGGTGGCGGGGGCTACACCTTC. Translation: CASSLVLGGGGYTF.

There are a few counts of this clone. V and J are TRBV5-4 and TRBJ2-1; 14 nucleotides align to TRBD2. The V and J ends lost 4 bases and 12 bases, in that order; junction bases with no gene match: 6. This CDR3 contains 14 residues. Germline V gene sequence: CDR1 SGHNT, CDR2 YYREEE (reference sequence). The CDR3 here is CASSTGLAGAVQFF. As DNA, the CDR3 is TGTGCCAGCAGCACGGGACTAGCGGGAGCGGTGCAGTTCTTC.

This clone was seen a few times. This sequence joins TRBV29-1 and TRBJ2-6, with 8 bases identical to TRBD2. The length of the CDR3 is 15 residues. V trimming: 5 bases; J trimming: 0 bases; junction bases outside the gene matches: 3. Germline V gene sequence: CDR1 SQVTM, CDR2 ANQGSEA. The CDR3 protein is CSVLGLDSGANVLTF. The CDR3 region has the DNA TGCAGCGTTCTGGGACTAGACTCTGGGGCCAACGTCCTGACTTTC.

The gene calls are TRBV28 and TRBJ2-7; D call uncertain. Per germline, CDR1 MDHEN and CDR2 SYDVKM. Trimming took 7 bases from V and 3 from J, leaving 10 bases between them. The CDR3 runs to 12 residues. CDR3 sequence: CASNQENYEQYF. The CDR3 nucleotides are TGTGCCAGCAATCAGGAAAACTACGAGCAGTACTTC.

This chain links TRBV30 with TRBJ1-2, with a weak D call TRBD1 (6 bases). The germline V gene encodes CDR1 GTSNPN and CDR2 SVGIG (reference sequence). The germline V and J ends were trimmed by 0 bases and 4 bases, with 12 bases remaining between them. The CDR3 is made up of 14 amino acids. The CDR3 sequence: CAWSVQGSVYGYTF. CDR3 in DNA: TGTGCCTGGAGTGTACAGGGCTCCGTCTATGGCTACACCTTC. The full variable domain, completed using reference TRBV30 and TRBJ1-2, is SQTIHQWPATLVQPVGSPLSLECTVEGTSNPNLYWYRQAAGRGLQLLFYSVGIGQISSEVPQNLSASRPQDRQFILSSKKLLLSDSGFYLCAWSVQGSVYGYTFGSGTRLTVV.

The chain couples TRBV5-1 to TRBJ2-3; 14 nucleotides match TRBD2. Per germline, CDR1 SGHRS and CDR2 YFSETQ. V was clipped by 5 bases and J by 0 bases; unmatched bases: 2. This CDR3 has 16 amino acids. The CDR3, as DNA: TGCGCCAGCAGTCGGACTAGCGGGGGGAGCACAGATACGCAGTATTTT. Residues: CASSRTSGGSTDTQYF.

This clone was seen only a few times. The CDR3 here is CASSENRESSYEQYF. CDR3 sequence (DNA): TGTGCCAGCAGTGAAAACCGGGAAAGCTCCTACGAGCAGTACTTC. The genes are TRBV6-1 and TRBJ2-7; a weak D match, TRBD2 (5 bases). Trimming removed 2 bases from V and 0 bases from J, with 11 bases in between. This CDR3 has 15 amino acids. Germline V lookup: CDR1 MNHNS, CDR2 SASEGT.

The sample holds a few counts of this clone. The gene calls are TRBV20-1 and TRBJ1-3, with 7 nucleotides matching TRBD1. CDR3 length: 11 amino acids. V was pared by 5 bases and J by 10 bases, with 5 bases of the junction left unmatched. The V gene's germline CDR1 is DFQATT and CDR2 SNEGSKA (reference sequence). In DNA form, the CDR3 reads TGCAGTGCTTCAAGACAGGGAACCATATATTTT. This sequence encodes CSASRQGTIYF.

The chain carries TRBV7-3 and TRBJ2-1, with D tentatively TRBD1 (6 bases). Trimming took off 6 bases at V and 8 bases at J, with 20 bases between the two ends. This CDR3 region has 15 residues. Per germline, CDR1 SGHTA and CDR2 FQGTGA. CDR3 in amino acids: CASSLRGGGLDEQFF. The CDR3 coding sequence is TGTGCCAGCAGTCTACGGGGTGGGGGCTTAGATGAGCAGTTCTTC.

The CDR3 loop reads CASSPTGNNQPQHF. The CDR3 coding sequence is TGTGCCAGCAGTCCGACAGGGAACAATCAGCCCCAGCATTTT. J is TRBJ1-5 and V is TRBV27; 7 positions match TRBD1. The junction had 4 bases not matched to a gene; V was cut back by 5 bases and J by 3 bases. The CDR3 extends over 14 amino acids. Germline CDR1 is MNHEY and CDR2 is SMNVEV (reference sequence).

This clone was observed a handful of times. V usage is TRBV4-1 and J usage is TRBJ2-1; 9 bases align to TRBD2. The trim removed 1 base at V and 2 bases at J, leaving 6 bases unmatched. The CDR3 length is 17 residues. Germline values: CDR1 MGHRA, CDR2 YSYEKL. The CDR3, as DNA: TGCGCCAGCAGCCAAGTTGGCGGGAGGGTGCCCTACAATGAGCAGTTCTTC. This sequence encodes CASSQVGGRVPYNEQFF.

This clone was picked up a small number of times. The rearrangement links TRBV25-1 to TRBJ2-7; TRBD1 might be the D (6 bases). V lost 3 bases, J lost 8 bases, and 14 bases lay in between. The CDR3 spans 13 residues. CDR1 and CDR2 (germline): MGHDK, SYGVNS. DNA of the CDR3: TGTGCCAGCAGTGAGTTTATTGGGGGCCAGCAGTACTTC. Amino acids: CASSEFIGGQQYF.

With regard to this clone: Different DNA sequences within this sample yield the same CDR3. This chain links TRBV5-1 with TRBJ2-7, with 11 bases matching TRBD2. The germline gives CDR1 SGHRS, CDR2 YFSETQ. The CDR3 spans 14 residues. Losses at the gene ends were 4 bases for V and 4 bases for J; bases not matched to a gene: 4. CDR3 DNA: TGCGCCAGCAGCCTAAGGACTAGCGGGTACGAGCAGTACTTC. Its translation: CASSLRTSGYEQYF. The variable domain in full, with the rest retrieved from reference TRBV5-1 and TRBJ2-7, is KAGVTQTPRYLIKTRGQQVTLSCSPISGHRSVSWYQQTPGQGLQFLFEYFSETQRNKGNFPGRFSGRQFSNSRSEMNVSTLELGDSALYLCASSLRTSGYEQYFGPGTRLTVT.

This clone was found a few times. The V and J genes are TRBV29-1 and TRBJ1-2; TRBD1 agrees at 11 bases. Losses at the gene ends were 7 bases for V and 7 bases for J; bases not matched to a gene: 8. Per germline, CDR1 SQVTM and CDR2 ANQGSEA. This CDR3 has 13 amino acids. The DNA for the CDR3 is TGCAGCGGAGGCGGACAGGGGGCCGCTGGCTACACCTTC. Residues: CSGGGQGAAGYTF.

This clone was seen a few times. This chain connects TRBV5-1 to TRBJ2-7; D is unclear. The CDR3 totals 15 residues. Trimming removed 1 base from V and 1 base from J, with 12 bases in between. The germline gives CDR1 SGHRS, CDR2 YFSETQ. CDR3 loop: CASSLSLGGSYEQYF. CDR3 coding DNA: TGCGCCAGCAGCTTGAGTCTCGGCGGATCCTACGAGCAGTACTTC.

In this sample, this clone turned up a few times. The chain links TRBV18 to TRBJ2-7, with 12 nucleotides matching TRBD2. The CDR3 totals 17 residues. Germline assignment: CDR1 KGHSH and CDR2 LQKENI. Trimming took 5 bases from V and 5 from J; bases not matched to a gene: 13. CDR3 protein: CASSDPGTSGRGDEQYF. CDR3 in DNA: TGTGCCAGCTCAGATCCCGGGACTAGCGGGCGAGGGGACGAGCAGTACTTC.

The sample holds many counts of this clone. The CDR3 sequence: CASSAGHNEQFF. DNA of the CDR3: TGTGCCAGCAGCGCAGGGCACAATGAGCAGTTCTTC. The chain uses TRBV7-9 and TRBJ2-1; a weak D match, TRBD1 (5 bases). Looked up from germline, CDR1 is SEHNR and CDR2 is FQNEAQ (reference sequence). The CDR3 sequence is 12 residues long. V lost 5 bases and J 5 bases, leaving 7 bases between the germline ends.

The genes are TRBV7-2 and TRBJ2-1; no definite D call. Trimming took off 5 bases at V and 5 bases at J, with 10 bases between the two ends. The CDR3 runs 13 residues. Germline CDR1 is SGHTA and CDR2 is FQGNSA. The CDR3 bases are TGTGCCAGCAGCCTCGCGAGAGACAATGAGCAGTTCTTC. Amino acids: CASSLARDNEQFF.

This chain connects TRBV30 to TRBJ2-3; a weak D match, TRBD2 (6 bases). Germline V gene data show CDR1 as GTSNPN and CDR2 as SVGIG (reference sequence). The CDR3 spans 15 residues. Trimming shortened V by 0 bases and J by 1 base, and 11 bases separated the two germline ends. CDR3 in DNA: TGTGCCTGGAGTGTATCCGGAGGGGGCACAGATACGCAGTATTTT. It yields the protein CAWSVSGGGTDTQYF.

This clone was recorded a few times. The chain carries TRBV7-6 and TRBJ1-3, with D maybe TRBD1 (5 bases). The ends were cut back, 5 bases at V and 0 bases at J, with 8 bases in the middle. Per the germline V gene, CDR1 is SGHVS and CDR2 is FNYEAQ. The CDR3 is made up of 14 amino acids. CDR3 sequence: CASSPGPSGNTIYF. CDR3 in DNA: TGTGCCAGCAGCCCAGGGCCCTCTGGAAACACCATATATTTT.

There are a few counts of this clone. CDR3 coding DNA: TGTGCCAGCAGTTTAGGAGGAGGGGATGAGCAGTTCTTC. It encodes CASSLGGGDEQFF. This sequence joins TRBV28 and TRBJ2-1; tentative D call: TRBD2 (6 bases). The CDR3 is made up of 13 amino acids. Germline V gene lookup returns CDR1 MDHEN and CDR2 SYDVKM. Trimming shortened V by 2 bases and J by 8 bases, and 10 bases separated the two germline ends.

The chain couples TRBV5-1 to TRBJ2-3; the D is unclear. The V end was cut by 2 bases, the J end by 13 bases, with 8 bases between. The CDR3 contains 10 residues. Germline CDR1 SGHRS, CDR2 YFSETQ. CDR3 loop: CASSLAKEYF. The DNA of the CDR3 is TGCGCCAGCAGCTTAGCGAAGGAGTATTTT.

This chain links TRBV6-6 with TRBJ2-5; no clear D. The V end was cut by 2 bases, the J end by 5 bases, with 6 bases between. Germline CDR1 MNHNY, CDR2 SVGAGI (reference sequence). The CDR3 spans 12 residues. The CDR3 sequence: CASSYVQETQYF. In DNA, the CDR3 is TGTGCCAGCAGTTACGTCCAGGAGACCCAGTACTTC.

The chain recombines TRBV5-1 with TRBJ2-5, with D possibly TRBD2 on 6 matching bases. Germline-derived CDR1 and CDR2 are SGHRS and YFSETQ. The CDR3 loop spans 12 amino acids. V lost 5 bases, J lost 3 bases, and 8 bases lay in between. The CDR3 loop is CASRAGKETQYF. The CDR3 DNA is TGCGCCAGCAGGGCGGGAAAAGAGACCCAGTACTTC.

This clone was seen more than once but under ten times. The chain employs TRBV5-1 and TRBJ2-5, with TRBD1 matching 7 bases. This CDR3 spans 15 amino acids. Germline CDR1 reads SGHRS; CDR2 reads YFSETQ. Trimming removed 0 bases from V and 5 bases from J; junction bases left unmatched: 7. CDR3 loop: CASSLGGTDGETQYF. The CDR3 nucleotides read TGCGCCAGCAGCTTGGGAGGGACAGATGGGGAGACCCAGTACTTC.

The V gene is TRBV4-2, the J gene TRBJ2-5; TRBD1 matches 7 bases. Per the germline V gene, CDR1 is LGHNA and CDR2 is YNFKEQ. The length of the CDR3 is 15 residues. The V and J ends lost 5 bases and 4 bases, in that order; junction bases with no gene match: 10. CDR3 region: CASSSGTEVGETQYF. In DNA form, the CDR3 reads TGTGCCAGCAGCTCCGGGACAGAGGTTGGAGAGACCCAGTACTTC.

This clone was found a few times. The rearrangement uses TRBV18 and TRBJ1-1, with 8 nucleotides matching TRBD1. With V trimmed by 3 bases and J by 1 base, 7 bases remained unmatched. Germline loops: CDR1 KGHSH, CDR2 LQKENI. This CDR3 is built from 16 residues. The DNA of the CDR3 is TGTGCCAGCTCACCGCTGGGACAGGCTGGGAACACTGAAGCTTTCTTT. It is translated as CASSPLGQAGNTEAFF.